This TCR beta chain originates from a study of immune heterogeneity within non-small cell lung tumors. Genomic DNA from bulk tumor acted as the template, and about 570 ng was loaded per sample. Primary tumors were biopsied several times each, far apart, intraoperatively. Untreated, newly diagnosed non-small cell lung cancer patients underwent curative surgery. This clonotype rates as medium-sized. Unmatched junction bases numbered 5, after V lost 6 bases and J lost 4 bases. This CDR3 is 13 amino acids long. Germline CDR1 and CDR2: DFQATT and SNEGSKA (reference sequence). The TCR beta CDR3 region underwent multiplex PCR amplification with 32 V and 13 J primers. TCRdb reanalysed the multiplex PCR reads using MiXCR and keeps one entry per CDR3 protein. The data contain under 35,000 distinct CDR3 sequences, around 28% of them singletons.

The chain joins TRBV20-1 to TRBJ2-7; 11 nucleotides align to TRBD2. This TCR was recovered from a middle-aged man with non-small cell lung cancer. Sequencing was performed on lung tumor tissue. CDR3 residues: CSATVAGGYEQYF. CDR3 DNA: TGCAGTGCCACGGTAGCGGGAGGGTACGAGCAGTACTTC.